What follows are 8 T cell receptor beta chains derived from one specimen sequenced in a study of blood T cell repertoires in COVID-19. Repertoires were generated with immunoSEQ multiplex PCR, while TCRdb's copy carries only in-frame clones and drops some. The profile covers 300,000 to 400,000 clones, with approximately 90% appearing a single time and 1.2% taken by the ten largest. Sequencing input: PBMCs or T cells enriched from blood (not recorded which). The receptors were gathered from a woman under 30 who had recovered from COVID-19.

V usage is TRBV5-1 and J usage is TRBJ1-2, with TRBD1 identical over 8 bases. The CDR3 loop spans 17 amino acids. The J segment lost 3 bases and the V segment lost 1 base, leaving 11 bases of the junction unmatched. CDR1 and CDR2 (germline): SGHRS, YFSETQ. CDR3 nucleotide sequence: TGCGCCAGCAGCTTGCCATCTGGACAGGGCGGTTACTATGGCTACACCTTC. It is translated as CASSLPSGQGGYYGYTF.

This sequence joins TRBV28 and TRBJ2-3, with D maybe TRBD1 (6 bases). The CDR3 extends over 15 amino acids. V lost 2 bases to trimming and J lost 1 base, with 10 bases between them. Germline V gives CDR1 MDHEN, CDR2 SYDVKM. The CDR3 reads CASSLRQVGTDTQYF. CDR3 DNA sequence: TGTGCCAGCAGTTTAAGACAGGTCGGCACAGATACGCAGTATTTT. The variable domain in full, completed from reference TRBV28 and TRBJ2-3, reads DVKVTQSSRYLVKRTGEKVFLECVQDMDHENMFWYRQDPGLGLRLIYFSYDVKMKEKGDIPEGYSVSREKKERFSLILESASTNQTSMYLCASSLRQVGTDTQYFGPGTRLTVL.

The genes are TRBV28 and TRBJ2-5; D may be TRBD2 (5 bases). Looked up from germline, CDR1 is MDHEN and CDR2 is SYDVKM. V dropped 5 bases and J dropped 1 base, with 11 bases sitting between them. This CDR3 contains 14 residues. CDR3 region: CASSGPRAQETQYF. In nucleotides, the CDR3 is TGTGCCAGCAGTGGTCCGAGGGCCCAAGAGACCCAGTACTTC.

The chain links TRBV18 to TRBJ2-1; D perhaps matches TRBD1 (6 bases). From germline, CDR1 is KGHSH and CDR2 LQKENI. Trimming pared 5 bases from V and 6 bases from J, leaving 17 bases between. The CDR3 loop spans 15 amino acids. The CDR3 bases are TGTGCCAGCTCAATATTTGGGGGCGAAAGCAATGAGCAGTTCTTC. Amino acids: CASSIFGGESNEQFF.

The chain is built from TRBV30 and TRBJ1-5; maybe TRBD1 (5 bases). The CDR3 spans 14 residues. The germline V and J ends were trimmed by 1 base and 1 base, with 8 bases remaining between them. The germline gives CDR1 GTSNPN, CDR2 SVGIG (reference sequence). The CDR3 bases are TGTGCCTGGAGTGCAGGGAAGAGCAATCAGCCCCAGCATTTT. This gives the protein CAWSAGKSNQPQHF.

This chain connects TRBV25-1 to TRBJ1-2, with 11 bases lining up with TRBD1. This CDR3 region has 15 residues. Germline V lookup: CDR1 MGHDK, CDR2 SYGVNS. V was clipped by 6 bases and J by 4 bases; unmatched bases: 7. CDR3 bases: TGTGCCAGCAGCTCGGACAGGGGGCTTGCCTATGGCTACACCTTC. Translation gives CASSSDRGLAYGYTF.

This rearrangement joins TRBV7-9 to TRBJ2-5, with D possibly matching TRBD1 (6 bases). Per the germline V gene, CDR1 is SEHNR and CDR2 is FQNEAQ (reference sequence). Trimming removed 3 bases at V and 2 bases at J, with 10 bases between. This CDR3 is built from 14 residues. The CDR3 is CASSLTGRQETQYF. In nucleotides, the CDR3 is TGTGCCAGCAGCTTGACAGGTCGGCAAGAGACCCAGTACTTC.

This chain links TRBV6-2 or TRBV6-3 with TRBJ1-1, with D unresolved. This CDR3 is 12 amino acids long. The V and J ends lost 2 bases and 7 bases respectively, with 8 bases between them. Germline loops: CDR1 MNHEY, CDR2 SVGEGT. CDR3 DNA: TGTGCCAGCAGTTACGTAGCATATGAAGCTTTCTTT. Its translation: CASSYVAYEAFF.